This T cell receptor beta chain emerged from a study of shared clonotypes between healthy human individuals. Germline V lookup: CDR1 SGHDT, CDR2 YYEEEE. The CDR3 length is 14 residues. V was trimmed by 1 base and J by 8 bases, leaving 15 bases between them. On this clone itself: The antigen remains undetermined.

Overall study results and limits: It was the few donors that limited the genetic and exposure-history diversity represented.

Generated by immunoSEQ multiplex PCR, the TCRdb table keeps only in-frame clones and is missing some. The sample has around 690,000 clones; less than 95% are singletons. This TCR was recovered from a man younger than 35 in good health. Some clones in this sample may be carry-over from other donors' samples. The V call is TRBV5-6, the J call TRBJ1-2, with D possibly matching TRBD1 (5 bases). Sample: memory CD8+ T cells from PBMCs. Subset reported: CD45RO+ cells pooled with CCR7-negative TemRA cells. The CDR3 protein is CASSLYPGALGYTF. DNA of the CDR3: TGTGCCAGCAGCTTGTACCCCGGGGCTTTGGGCTACACCTTC.